This T cell receptor beta chain was retrieved from a study of blood T cells in healthy people across ages. The study, taken as a whole, reports: Lack of knowledge of donor CMV status possibly confounded expanded clonotype changes.

This CDR3 has 18 residues. The ends lost 5 bases at V and 2 bases at J; junction bases unmatched: 16. Primers used in a second PCR of roughly 7 to 11 cycles were a sample-barcoded 5' primer and a J-beta primer mix. Sequencing recovered at least 2.5 million CDR3-containing paired-end reads from each sample. TCRdb reprocessed the 5' RACE reads via MiXCR and lists one record per CDR3 protein. Of around 780,000 distinct CDR3 sequences in the sample, around a quarter were seen once. As for this clonotype: Its antigen remains unidentified.

The total RNA that was extracted per sample amounted to at least 5.5 micrograms. This same sample was also part of a study on T cells of mothers and their children. Turning to that study: Reads obtained per mother exceeded 10 million TCR beta CDR3 reads, with roughly 3.3 million obtained per child.

Sequencing used blood. The source of this sequence is a boy younger than 18 in good health. The chain has TRBV12-3 or TRBV12-4 and TRBJ2-7; 9 bases align to TRBD1. Here the CDR3 DNA reads TGTGCCAGCAGTCTTTGGGTTTACGGGACAGGGTCCCCCTACGAGCAGTACTTC. It specifies CASSLWVYGTGSPYEQYF.